Listed here are 14 T cell receptor beta chains from one sample, sequenced in a study of immune evolution from preneoplasia to lung adenocarcinoma. Assay used: immunoSEQ multiplex PCR; TCRdb lists only in-frame clones, some missing. Of thousands of clones listed, 75% to 90% are singletons. The source material was FFPE atypical adenomatous hyperplasia tissue from the lung. Subset: atypical adenomatous hyperplasia (AAH), lung preneoplasia. The receptors here all came from a person between 65 and 79 years old with lung adenocarcinoma.

The chain couples TRBV29-1 to TRBJ2-4, with D perhaps matching TRBD2 (6 bases). The CDR3 totals 15 residues. Germline V gene sequence: CDR1 SQVTM, CDR2 ANQGSEA. V lost 3 bases and J 3 bases, leaving 15 bases between the germline ends. CDR3 residues: CSVDGGREGKNIQYF. CDR3 in DNA: TGCAGCGTTGACGGGGGACGGGAAGGCAAAAACATTCAGTACTTC. Complete variable domain (other parts from reference TRBV29-1 and TRBJ2-4): SAVISQKPSRDICQRGTSLTIQCQVDSQVTMMFWYRQQPGQSLTLIATANQGSEATYESGFVIDKFPISRPNLTFSTLTVSNMSPEDSSIYLCSVDGGREGKNIQYFGAGTRLSVL.

This clone has a handful of counts. The V call is TRBV7-9, the J call TRBJ1-1; D gene uncertain. The CDR3 contains 12 residues. V gave up 5 bases and J gave up 1 base, with 5 bases separating them. CDR1 is SEHNR and CDR2 is FQNEAQ in the germline V gene (reference sequence). DNA of the CDR3: TGTGCCAGCAGCCCACAGAACACTGAAGCTTTCTTT. It encodes CASSPQNTEAFF.

This sequence joins TRBV7-6 and TRBJ1-1; D is uncertain. The CDR3 has 13 amino acids. Germline V gene data show CDR1 as SGHVS and CDR2 as FNYEAQ. V lost 3 bases and J lost 0, with 5 bases in between. CDR3 nucleotides: TGTGCCAGCAGCTTGTTTTTGAACACTGAAGCTTTCTTT. Translating it yields CASSLFLNTEAFF.

The genes are TRBV5-1 and TRBJ2-3; TRBD2 aligns across 14 bases. V gave up 0 bases and J gave up 3 bases; unmatched junction bases: 15. The germline CDR1 and CDR2 sequences are SGHRS and YFSETQ. This CDR3 is built from 21 residues. The CDR3 bases are TGCGCCAGCAGCTTGGGGTCCGGGGCGGGGACTAGCGGGAGAGCGACAGATACGCAGTATTTT. Amino acids: CASSLGSGAGTSGRATDTQYF.

This clone was seen only once. V and J are TRBV6-5 and TRBJ2-1; 7 nucleotides agree with TRBD2. V lost 6 bases to trimming and J lost 7 bases; unmatched junction nucleotides: 12. This CDR3 comprises 15 residues. The germline CDR1 and CDR2 sequences are MNHEY and SVGAGI. The CDR3 DNA reads as TGTGCCAGCAGAAAGGCGGGGGTTAGTGCAAATGAGCAGTTCTTC. Encoded protein: CASRKAGVSANEQFF.

This sequence joins TRBV7-9 and TRBJ2-3; no firm D call. The CDR3 has 12 amino acids. V was shortened by 3 bases and J by 4 bases, with 5 bases between the two germline ends. Germline V gives CDR1 SEHNR, CDR2 FQNEAQ (reference sequence). As DNA, the CDR3 is TGTGCCAGCAGCTTTGACTCAGATACGCAGTATTTT. It is translated as CASSFDSDTQYF.

This rearrangement joins TRBV28 to TRBJ2-5; D remains ambiguous. The germline CDR1 and CDR2 sequences are MDHEN and SYDVKM. This CDR3 contains 12 residues. V was pared by 3 bases and J by 7 bases, with 9 bases between. CDR3 loop: CASSLPVGTQYF. The CDR3, as DNA: TGTGCCAGCAGTTTGCCCGTTGGGACCCAGTACTTC.

CDR3 DNA: TGCGCCAGCTCCCCCGGGCAGGGGACCCACGAGCAGTACTTC. It specifies CASSPGQGTHEQYF. The chain has TRBV10-2 and TRBJ2-7; D might be TRBD1 (6 bases). The CDR3 is 14 residues long. V gave up 8 bases and J gave up 5 bases, with 19 bases separating them. The germline V gene encodes CDR1 WSHSY and CDR2 SAAADI.

The chain carries TRBV6-4 and TRBJ2-5, with a possible D match to TRBD1 (7 bases). V dropped 6 bases and J dropped 5 bases, with 19 bases sitting between them. This CDR3 has 15 amino acids. Germline V gene data show CDR1 as MRHNA and CDR2 as SNTAGT. The DNA of the CDR3 is TGTGCCAGCAGGAACCGCGGGACAGCCGAGGAGACCCAGTACTTC. Its protein is CASRNRGTAEETQYF.

This sequence joins TRBV19 and TRBJ1-4; D not certain. Deletions cut 5 bases from V and 0 bases from J, with 10 bases between. This CDR3 is built from 15 residues. From germline, CDR1 is LNHDA and CDR2 SQIVND (reference sequence). The CDR3 nucleotides are TGTGCCAGTAGTGCCCCAGGTGCAACTAATGAAAAACTGTTTTTT. This gives the protein CASSAPGATNEKLFF. The whole variable domain, remainder taken from reference TRBV19 and TRBJ1-4, is DGGITQSPKYLFRKEGQNVTLSCEQNLNHDAMYWYRQDPGQGLRLIYYSQIVNDFQKGDIAEGYSVSREKKESFPLTVTSAQKNPTAFYLCASSAPGATNEKLFFGSGTQLSVL.

The V call is TRBV7-6, the J call TRBJ2-2; D is perhaps TRBD1 (6 bases). The CDR3 runs to 16 residues. From germline, CDR1 is SGHVS and CDR2 FNYEAQ. V was pared by 0 bases and J by 4 bases, with 12 bases between. The CDR3 DNA is TGTGCCAGCAGCTTAGCCCCAGGGGACCTCACCGGGGAGCTGTTTTTT. Translated, it gives CASSLAPGDLTGELFF.

CDR3 in DNA: TGTGCCAGCAGTTACTCGACAGGCAATCAGCCCCAGCATTTT. It yields the protein CASSYSTGNQPQHF. This sequence joins TRBV6-5 and TRBJ1-5, with a possible D match to TRBD1 (5 bases). From germline, CDR1 is MNHEY and CDR2 SVGAGI. This CDR3 contains 14 residues. Trimming removed 0 bases from V and 2 bases from J, with 5 bases in between.

This chain connects TRBV9 to TRBJ2-3; no reliable D call. CDR1 is SGDLS and CDR2 is YYNGEE in the germline V gene. Deletions cut 3 bases from V and 0 bases from J, with 11 bases between. The length of the CDR3 is 15 residues. The CDR3 coding sequence is TGTGCCAGCAGCGGGACGGATCTTAGCACAGATACGCAGTATTTT. This codes for CASSGTDLSTDTQYF.

The V gene is TRBV15, the J gene TRBJ1-5; 8 bases are shared with TRBD1. V was clipped by 0 bases and J by 0 bases; unmatched bases: 10. This CDR3 has 19 amino acids. CDR1 and CDR2 from the germline V gene are LNHNV and YYDKDF (reference sequence). CDR3 amino acids: CATSRDRGTGSFSNQPQHF. As DNA, the CDR3 is TGTGCCACCAGCAGAGATCGGGGGACAGGAAGTTTTAGCAATCAGCCCCAGCATTTT. Full variable domain (outside the CDR3, taken from reference TRBV15 and TRBJ1-5): DAMVIQNPRYQVTQFGKPVTLSCSQTLNHNVMYWYQQKSSQAPKLLFHYYDKDFNNEADTPDNFQSRRPNTSFCFLDIRSPGLGDTAMYLCATSRDRGTGSFSNQPQHFGDGTRLSIL.